The 2 T cell receptor beta chains presented below share a single source sample, sequenced in a study of cytomegalovirus exposure and HLA in healthy donors. Profiled with immunoSEQ multiplex PCR; TCRdb holds only in-frame clones, not every one. The data show under 110,000 clones, about nine tenths seen once. Sequences were obtained from PBMCs. The receptors originated from a young woman in good health and CMV-seropositive.

The J gene is TRBJ1-2, the V gene TRBV6-1; 7 bases agree with TRBD1. CDR3 length equals 14 residues. Germline values: CDR1 MNHNS, CDR2 SASEGT. V shed 7 bases and J 4 bases; nucleotides not matched to a gene: 9. The chain's CDR3 is CASTPDRVSYGYTF. The CDR3 DNA is TGTGCCAGCACTCCAGACAGGGTGAGCTATGGCTACACCTTC.

The chain employs TRBV19 and TRBJ1-5; TRBD1 is a possible D gene (5 bases). The CDR3 has 15 amino acids. The germline V and J ends were trimmed by 5 bases and 4 bases, with 15 bases remaining between them. Germline V gene data show CDR1 as LNHDA and CDR2 as SQIVND (reference sequence). The CDR3 DNA sequence: TGTGCCAGTAGTGTGGGGACTAGAGCGAATCAGCCCCAGCATTTT. It translates to CASSVGTRANQPQHF.